This is a list of T cell receptor beta chains from one sample in a study of response to subunit inactivated influenza vaccine. Via MiXCR, TCRdb re-called the RT-PCR reads, giving one row per CDR3 protein. The repertoire holds a few hundred thousand distinct CDR3 sequences, with around 13% as singletons. The specimen comprised PBMCs from blood, sampled roughly 12 days after vaccination. These receptors came from a man aged 45 to 65 who received an inactivated influenza vaccine. Each CDR3 is given with its conserved first and last residue. D genes are given only for firm matches. Clone size is not always given. Where it is, it says once, few, many or a class for expanded clones.

j_gene | d_gene | len | abundance | v_gene | CDR3nt | CDR3aa
TRBJ1-1 | - | 14 | few | TRBV18 | TGTGCCAGCTCACCATCGAATCCGACACTCGAAGCTTTCTTT | CASSPSNPTLEAFF
TRBJ2-7 | - | 13 | few | TRBV14 | TGTGCCAGCAGCCAGACAGAGTCCGCCGAGCAGTACTTC | CASSQTESAEQYF
TRBJ2-7 | - | 15 | few | TRBV6-5 | TGTGCCAGCAGTTACGCTGTGCAGGGGACCCACGAGCAGTACTTC | CASSYAVQGTHEQYF
TRBJ2-7 | TRBD1 | 13 | - | TRBV10-3 | TGTGCCATCAGTGGGAGACAGGGCTACGAGCAGTACTTC | CAISGRQGYEQYF
TRBJ2-7 | - | 13 | few | TRBV20-1 | TGCAGTGCTGTACCCAGGGTAGCCTACGAGCAGTACTTC | CSAVPRVAYEQYF
TRBJ2-1 | TRBD2 | 18 | many | TRBV7-9 | TGTGCCAGCAGCTTTCCTCCCAGGCTAGCGGGAAAGAGGGATGAGCAGTTCTTC | CASSFPPRLAGKRDEQFF
TRBJ1-1 | - | 18 | few | TRBV25-1 | TGTGCCAGCAGTGCCAACAGGGATCATACTAATAGGAACACTGAAGCTTTCTTT | CASSANRDHTNRNTEAFF
TRBJ1-1 | TRBD1 | 12 | - | TRBV6-2/TRBV6-3 | TGTGCCAGCAGCCGACAGGGAAACAAAGCTTTCTTT | CASSRQGNKAFF
TRBJ2-3 | - | 15 | - | TRBV28 | TGTGCCAGCAGTTTGGGTGGGGCCGGGGGTTATACGCAGTATTTT | CASSLGGAGGYTQYF
TRBJ2-7 | - | 14 | - | TRBV7-2 | TGTGCCAGCAGCCCGGTACTGCTTTTCAACGAGCAGTACTTC | CASSPVLLFNEQYF
TRBJ2-7 | - | 14 | - | TRBV5-1 | TGCGCCAGCAGCTGGGGACAAAGCTCCTACGAGCAGTACTTC | CASSWGQSSYEQYF
TRBJ2-2 | - | 17 | - | TRBV6-5 | TGTGCCAGCAGTTACGGGACCGGGACAACGAACACCGGGGAGCTGTTTTTT | CASSYGTGTTNTGELFF
TRBJ1-1 | TRBD1 | 14 | - | TRBV20-1 | TGCAGTGCGACGAAAGGGGGCCCGAACACTGAAGCTTTCTTT | CSATKGGPNTEAFF
TRBJ2-2 | - | 15 | - | TRBV5-1 | TGCGCCAGCAGGGCCGGGGACTCGAACACCGGGGAGCTGTTTTTT | CASRAGDSNTGELFF
TRBJ2-7 | - | 11 | many | TRBV29-1 | TGCGTGGGGACGGAAAACTACGAGCAGTACTTC | CVGTENYEQYF
TRBJ2-7 | - | 14 | few | TRBV24-1 | TGTGCCACCAGTGATCCCCTCGCGGGGAACGAGCAGTACTTC | CATSDPLAGNEQYF
TRBJ1-1 | - | 15 | - | TRBV9 | TGTGCCAGCAGCCCCTCAACCGGGAGGAACACTGAAGCTTTCTTT | CASSPSTGRNTEAFF
TRBJ2-5 | TRBD2 | 15 | - | TRBV9 | TGTGCCAGCAGCGCCTTTAGCGGGAGTGGCGAGACCCAGTACTTC | CASSAFSGSGETQYF
TRBJ2-7 | - | 17 | - | TRBV14 | TGTGCCAGCAGCCATACTACCTACAGGGCAGTCCCCCACGAGCAGTACTTC | CASSHTTYRAVPHEQYF
TRBJ2-1 | - | 15 | - | TRBV2 | TGTGCCAGCAGCCGGACAGAGAGCTCCTACAATGAGCAGTTCTTC | CASSRTESSYNEQFF
TRBJ2-7 | TRBD1 | 14 | few | TRBV9 | TGTGCCAGCAGCGTAACAGGGGTACCTTACGAGCAGTACTTC | CASSVTGVPYEQYF
TRBJ1-2 | - | 15 | - | TRBV6-2/TRBV6-3 | TGTGCCAGCAGTTACTCGAGCTCAGGAAGGAATGGCTACACCTTC | CASSYSSSGRNGYTF
TRBJ2-1 | TRBD2 | 16 | few | TRBV3-1 | TGTGCCAGCAGCCAACGGGCTAGCGGGGCTACATATGAGCAGTTCTTC | CASSQRASGATYEQFF
TRBJ2-2 | TRBD2 | 16 | - | TRBV24-1 | TGTGCCACCAGTGACCCGGGGAGGGCGAACACCGGGGAGCTGTTTTTT | CATSDPGRANTGELFF
TRBJ1-5 | TRBD1 | 14 | many | TRBV10-3 | TGTGCCATCAGTGGAGAACAGGGGTGGCAGCCCCAGCATTTT | CAISGEQGWQPQHF
TRBJ1-2 | - | 15 | few | TRBV7-8 | TGTGCCAGCAGCTTACACCCCGGAGCTAACTATGGCTACACCTTC | CASSLHPGANYGYTF
TRBJ2-7 | TRBD2 | 15 | - | TRBV10-3 | TGTGCCATCAGTGAGTTGCTAGCGGAAGCCTACGAGCAGTACTTC | CAISELLAEAYEQYF
TRBJ2-7 | TRBD1 | 13 | once | TRBV29-1 | TGCAGCGTTGAAAGAGACAGGGCCAACGAGCAGTACTTC | CSVERDRANEQYF
TRBJ1-2 | - | 12 | few | TRBV28 | TGTGCCAGCACGGGGCCCCATGAGGGCTACACCTTC | CASTGPHEGYTF
TRBJ1-2 | TRBD1 | 14 | - | TRBV20-1 | TGCAGTGGGGGTACAGGGGGTAACGATTATGGCTACACCTTC | CSGGTGGNDYGYTF
TRBJ1-1 | - | 14 | - | TRBV11-1 | TGTGCCAGCAGCCCTCCAGGCAGGCCCACTGAAGCTTTCTTT | CASSPPGRPTEAFF
TRBJ2-1 | TRBD2 | 14 | - | TRBV3-1 | TGTGCCAGCAGCTCATGGCGGGAGCACAATGAGCAGTTCTTC | CASSSWREHNEQFF
TRBJ2-7 | TRBD2 | 18 | few | TRBV11-1 | TGTGCCAGCAGCCTCCCTAGGGTAGCGGGAGGGCCTTCCTACGAGCAGTACTTC | CASSLPRVAGGPSYEQYF
TRBJ2-1 | - | 13 | few | TRBV7-3 | TGTGCCAGCAGCTTAGCTTCGGTCAATGAGCAGTTCTTC | CASSLASVNEQFF
TRBJ2-5 | - | 15 | few | TRBV7-3 | TGTGCCAGCAGCTTAACGCAGGGACTGAAAGAGACCCAGTACTTC | CASSLTQGLKETQYF
TRBJ2-1 | TRBD2 | 16 | - | TRBV5-6 | TGTGCCAGCAGCTTGGGGACTAGCGGGAGATCGGATGAGCAGTTCTTC | CASSLGTSGRSDEQFF
TRBJ2-7 | TRBD2 | 15 | few | TRBV10-3 | TGTGCCATCAGTGTGAAGACTAGCGGGAATTACGAGCAGTACTTC | CAISVKTSGNYEQYF
TRBJ2-7 | TRBD2 | 14 | few | TRBV3-1 | TGTGCCAGCAGCCTCGCCGGGGGGGCTAGCGAGCAGTACTTC | CASSLAGGASEQYF
TRBJ2-5 | - | 17 | - | TRBV5-1 | TGCGCCAGCAGCTTGGGGGGTCGATGGCGGATCGGAGAGACCCAGTACTTC | CASSLGGRWRIGETQYF
TRBJ1-5 | TRBD1 | 15 | - | TRBV20-1 | TGCAGTGCTAGAGCTGGGACAGCAGAAAATCAGCCCCAGCATTTT | CSARAGTAENQPQHF
TRBJ2-5 | - | 15 | few | TRBV11-2 | TGTGCCAGCAGCTTAGACCTGGCGGGCCGAGAGACCCAGTACTTC | CASSLDLAGRETQYF
TRBJ2-3 | TRBD2 | 15 | few | TRBV14 | TGTGCCAGCAGCCCCCGGACTAGTAGCACAGATACGCAGTATTTT | CASSPRTSSTDTQYF
TRBJ2-7 | - | 13 | few | TRBV5-6 | TGTGCCAGCAGCTTCATGAACCCGAACGAGCAGTACTTC | CASSFMNPNEQYF
TRBJ1-4 | - | 14 | many | TRBV7-9 | TGTGCCAGCAGCTTGATTGCAACTAATGAAAAACTGTTTTTT | CASSLIATNEKLFF
TRBJ2-5 | TRBD1 | 15 | - | TRBV20-1 | TGCAGTGCTAGAACAGGACAGGGTCGCCAAGAGACCCAGTACTTC | CSARTGQGRQETQYF
TRBJ2-2 | - | 14 | - | TRBV6-1 | TGTGCCAGCAGGGAGAGGCCCCGGACCGGGGAGCTGTTTTTT | CASRERPRTGELFF
TRBJ2-7 | - | 16 | - | TRBV15 | TGTGCCACCAGCAGAGATCTCCCTAGACCGTCCTACGAGCAGTACTTC | CATSRDLPRPSYEQYF
TRBJ2-3 | - | 12 | - | TRBV21-1 | TGTGCCAGCCCCAGGAGCACAGATACGCAGTATTTT | CASPRSTDTQYF
TRBJ2-5 | - | 16 | - | TRBV24-1 | TGTGCCACCAGTGTCAAGAAGACAGGAACCCAAGAGACCCAGTACTTC | CATSVKKTGTQETQYF
TRBJ2-7 | - | 15 | - | TRBV3-1 | TGTGCCAGCAGCCAAGTTTTGCCGTCGGCCTACGAGCAGTACTTC | CASSQVLPSAYEQYF
TRBJ2-2 | - | 15 | - | TRBV12-5 | TGTGCTAGTGGTTTGGAGGGGGGGGCCACCGGGGAGCTGTTTTTT | CASGLEGGATGELFF